Sequencing of this T cell receptor (beta chain) was carried out in a study of human T cells and chemical hapten exposure (dated by TCRdb to about 2021). Study-level background: For sensitization, 2% DPC in acetone was applied to a roughly 2 cm by roughly 2 cm area of upper inner arm skin. Weekly therapeutic DPC doses were additionally applied to the scalp of patients throughout the roughly 24-week study period. Patch testing was performed on the upper back with Finn chambers containing 0.01% DPC, and the patch tests were scored after 6 days according to International Contact Dermatitis Research Group standards. Most of the patients in the cohort were female, and the cohort covered alopecia areata with under or over 50% scalp involvement, alopecia totalis and alopecia universalis. Libraries were pooled for sequencing, and variation in per-sample TCR yields was attributed mainly to small differences in library volumes within the pool. The study tracked peripheral blood TCR repertoire changes in vivo during primary and secondary sensitization to the hapten diphenylcyclopropenone (DPC) in alopecia patients. Blood samples were taken from patients before sensitization (week 0) and at 2, 6 and about 24 weeks after DPC sensitization. Blood for TCR sequencing was provided by twenty-nine alopecia patients at one to four time points (pre-sensitization, 2, 6 and 24 weeks). Results the study describes overall, beyond this receptor: Compared with pre-sensitization or healthy control sets, expanded TCRs formed significantly more large CDR3 similarity clusters, which is consistent with antigen-driven responses. Because all patients had alopecia, a presumed autoimmune disease, the immune response of the patients might differ from that of healthy individuals. Patch test score was positively correlated with the number of PT1 expanded TCRs, with significance at thresholds 8, 16 and 32 but not at 4. Repeated subsampling changed both the strength of the expansion versus patch-test correlation and the threshold at which that correlation became significant. The number of TCRs above 1 in 1000 frequency did not change with DPC sensitization; there was no evidence of global repertoire structure alterations.

The sample's time point, from its label and the paper: patch test 3, about 24 weeks after DPC sensitization. Read against the paper, the sample's treatment or condition label means: therapeutic diphenylcyclopropenone sensitization with weekly scalp DPC. Blood at each patch-test visit was drawn before the patch test was applied. Patients were eligible if aged 18 to 70, diagnosed with alopecia and judged suitable for DPC therapy, and pregnant patients were excluded. Unfractionated whole blood was collected in Tempus Blood RNA tubes, and total RNA was extracted from that blood. Note on this clonotype: The specificity of this receptor is unknown. Qualities for individual bases were not recorded, and no much larger clone is one base off.

The CDR3 starts with the cysteine, ends with the phenylalanine, and has 15 residues. CDR3 DNA only is kept here, 45 bases in frame from base 1. Relative to germline, V is 5 bases shorter and J is 1 base shorter, with 13 bases between their ends. From the germline V gene, CDR1 is SGHTA and CDR2 is FQGNSA. Libraries were built with RACE. The run used a NextSeq 500. During library preparation, unique molecular identifiers were attached to individual cDNA molecules so that TCRs could be counted in a quantitative, reproducible way. Both TCR alpha and TCR beta chains were sequenced from each blood RNA sample. Processing in the source paper ran as follows. Samples had a median of about 90,000 TCRs, with a range from roughly 20,000 to 690,600. V, J and CDR3 annotation of the TCR reads was performed with the Decombinator software suite. To make PS versus PT1 abundance plots, every sample was subsampled to the same number of TCRs (28,000). Expanded TCRs were defined as absent before sensitization and observed at least eight times at the 2-week time point. TCRdb itself trimmed the public reads at Q25 with fastp, ran MiXCR and retained productive beta chains. Rows with one shared CDR3 protein collapse into an entry with the most common genes and DNA. None of the V and J calls come from the authors' own analysis; TCRdb made them. Here the sample has about 110,000 distinct CDR3 sequences; 34% occur a single time. The top ten hold roughly 2.5% of the sample.

The receptor was isolated from a man aged 40-50 years with alopecia areata. Some clones in this sample may be carry-over from other donors' samples. The sample in question was whole blood, obtained in connection with sensitization to the hapten diphenylcyclopropenone (DPC). The sequence links TRBV7-2 to TRBJ2-3; no confident D gene assignment can be made. The DNA is TGTGCCAGCAGCGGCCGGACCCCTCGCACAGATACGCAGTATTTT. Its translation reads: CASSGRTPRTDTQYF.